Sequencing of this TCR beta chain was carried out in a study of OX40 agonist ivuxolimab in advanced cancers. Study-wide results and caveats: At doses 0.1 to 3.0 mg/kg, CD4+ and CD8+ clones expanded. Expanded clones were, on average, more numerous in CD8+ T cells than in CD4+.

This clone occurred a few times. Its antigen is unidentified. TCRdb keeps only in-frame clones here, not all; method: immunoSEQ multiplex PCR. The table has tens of thousands of clones, approximately 86% seen once. V shed 4 bases, J shed 2 bases, and the junction held 8 bases outside the gene matches. This CDR3 spans 15 amino acids. CDR1 and CDR2 from the germline V gene are MGHRA and YSYEKL. The chain couples TRBV4-1 to TRBJ2-7; 7 nucleotides agree with TRBD1. Source: CD4+ or CD8+ T cells sorted from blood, taken in a trial of the OX40 agonist ivuxolimab. This TCR came from an adult with an advanced solid tumor such as melanoma, head and neck, liver or kidney cancer. The CDR3 DNA is TGCGCCAGCAGCCTCAGGACAGGCAACGCCTACGAGCAGTACTTC. Its translation is CASSLRTGNAYEQYF.